The 32 T cell receptor beta chains listed next were all sequenced from one sample in a study of OX40 agonist ivuxolimab in advanced cancers. This table comes from immunoSEQ multiplex PCR, and its TCRdb copy is limited to in-frame clones, with some not included. The sample contains nearly 70,000 clones, approximately 83% of which appear only once. The sequenced sample was CD4+ or CD8+ T cells sorted from blood, obtained in a trial of the OX40 agonist ivuxolimab. Receptors originate from an adult with an advanced solid tumor such as melanoma, head and neck, liver or kidney cancer.

This clone was found once. The rearrangement joins TRBV5-1 to TRBJ2-5; D is tentatively TRBD1 or TRBD2 (5 bases each). From germline, CDR1 is SGHRS and CDR2 YFSETQ. Trimming took 5 bases from V and 7 from J, leaving 9 bases between them. The length of the CDR3 is 11 residues. CDR3 bases: TGCGCCAGCAGTGGGGACCGGACCCAGTACTTC. This gives the protein CASSGDRTQYF.

This chain links TRBV19 with TRBJ2-7, with D possibly being TRBD1 (6 bases). V was shortened by 1 base and J by 7 bases, with 17 bases between the two germline ends. Germline CDR1 LNHDA, CDR2 SQIVND (reference sequence). This CDR3 region has 15 residues. CDR3 loop: CASSIGAALRGEQYF. CDR3 DNA sequence: TGTGCCAGTAGTATAGGGGCCGCATTAAGGGGGGAGCAGTACTTC.

The rearrangement links TRBV27 to TRBJ2-3; 9 nucleotides agree with TRBD2. This CDR3 is 14 amino acids long. V shed 6 bases, J shed 3 bases, and the junction held 4 bases outside the gene matches. CDR1 and CDR2 (germline): MNHEY, SMNVEV (reference sequence). CDR3 in amino acids: CASRALAGTDTQYF. As DNA, the CDR3 is TGTGCCAGCAGAGCCCTAGCGGGAACAGATACGCAGTATTTT.

The chain has TRBV4-1 and TRBJ1-6, with D unclear. V shed 1 base and J shed 9 bases, with 4 bases lying between them. CDR1 and CDR2 from the germline V gene are MGHRA and YSYEKL. This CDR3 comprises 12 residues. The CDR3 DNA is TGCGCCAGCAGCCAAGGGGTTTCACCCCTCCACTTT. This sequence encodes CASSQGVSPLHF.

The CDR3 is CASSPKGGTEAFF. The DNA of the CDR3 is TGTGCCAGCTCACCAAAGGGGGGCACTGAAGCTTTCTTT. The chain is built from TRBV18 and TRBJ1-1; D may be TRBD1 (6 bases). Germline V lookup: CDR1 KGHSH, CDR2 LQKENI. CDR3 length: 13 residues. Trimming stripped 2 bases from V and 4 bases from J, with 8 bases between. Filled out from reference TRBV18 and TRBJ1-1, the complete variable domain reads NAGVMQNPRHLVRRRGQEARLRCSPMKGHSHVYWYRQLPEEGLKFMVYLQKENIIDESGMPKERFSAEFPKEGPSILRIQQVVRGDSAAYFCASSPKGGTEAFFGQGTRLTVV.

In this sample, this clone turned up a few times. The chain is built from TRBV6-1 and TRBJ1-1; D uncertain. Germline V gene sequence: CDR1 MNHNS, CDR2 SASEGT. The CDR3 loop spans 14 amino acids. V lost 1 base and J lost 0, with 6 bases in between. CDR3 nucleotide sequence: TGTGCCAGCAGTGAAGTCGTTATGAACACTGAAGCTTTCTTT. This codes for CASSEVVMNTEAFF.

V usage is TRBV5-1 and J usage is TRBJ2-1, with a weak D call TRBD2 (5 bases). Deletions cut 4 bases from V and 9 bases from J, with 14 bases between. CDR1 is SGHRS and CDR2 is YFSETQ in the germline V gene. The CDR3 has 13 amino acids. CDR3 sequence reads: CASSGDGVGEQFF. The CDR3 nucleotides are TGCGCCAGCAGCGGAGACGGGGTCGGTGAGCAGTTCTTC.

The chain uses TRBV10-3 and TRBJ2-7, with a possible D match to TRBD1 (6 bases). Germline V lookup: CDR1 ENHRY, CDR2 SYGVKD. CDR3 length equals 14 residues. The ends were cut back, 0 bases at V and 3 bases at J, with 9 bases in the middle. The CDR3 DNA follows: TGTGCCATCAGTGAGTCTGGACAGAACTACGAGCAGTACTTC. Protein sequence: CAISESGQNYEQYF.

About this clone: This CDR3 is also generated by other DNA sequences in the sample. The chain is built from TRBV27 and TRBJ2-3; D remains unclear. V lost 5 bases to trimming and J lost 0 bases, with 3 bases between them. In germline, CDR1 is MNHEY, CDR2 SMNVEV (reference sequence). This CDR3 has 12 amino acids. CDR3 in amino acids: CASSPSTDTQYF. CDR3 nucleotides: TGTGCCAGCAGTCCAAGCACAGATACGCAGTATTTT.

This rearrangement joins TRBV30 to TRBJ1-5; D gene ambiguous. The CDR3 covers 13 residues. The germline gives CDR1 GTSNPN, CDR2 SVGIG (reference sequence). Trimming took off 0 bases at V and 4 bases at J, with 7 bases between the two ends. CDR3 DNA sequence: TGTGCCTGGAGTGTACGGGGAAATCAGCCCCAGCATTTT. Protein sequence: CAWSVRGNQPQHF.

This clone was found once. The chain uses TRBV18 and TRBJ2-3; the match to TRBD2 covers 16 bases. V trimming: 1 base; J trimming: 1 base; junction bases outside the gene matches: 5. The CDR3 consists of 19 residues. Germline CDR1 is KGHSH and CDR2 is LQKENI. DNA of the CDR3: TGTGCCAGCTCACCACTGGGACTAGCGGGGGGGCCAGGCACAGATACGCAGTATTTT. Its protein is CASSPLGLAGGPGTDTQYF.

This rearrangement joins TRBV6-5 to TRBJ2-7, with 7 bases identical to TRBD1. From germline, CDR1 is MNHEY and CDR2 SVGAGI. The CDR3 contains 11 residues. The V and J ends lost 5 bases and 11 bases, in that order; junction bases with no gene match: 6. CDR3 region: CASSNTGAKYF. The CDR3 DNA is TGTGCCAGCAGTAATACAGGGGCGAAGTACTTC.

J is TRBJ1-3 and V is TRBV7-2, with 9 positions matching TRBD1. Germline values: CDR1 SGHTA, CDR2 FQGNSA. The CDR3 extends over 18 amino acids. The J segment lost 4 bases and the V segment lost 5 bases, leaving 15 bases of the junction unmatched. As DNA, the CDR3 is TGTGCCAGCAGCCCTGGGACAGGGTGGGGCCCTTTAGGAAACACCATATATTTT. This gives the protein CASSPGTGWGPLGNTIYF.

The rearrangement joins TRBV5-1 to TRBJ2-7; the D call may be TRBD1 or TRBD2 (6 bases each). Trimming pared 4 bases from V and 4 bases from J, leaving 12 bases between. Germline V gives CDR1 SGHRS, CDR2 YFSETQ. The CDR3 contains 13 residues. The CDR3 here is CASSPGGGYEQYF. The CDR3 DNA reads as TGCGCCAGCAGCCCTGGAGGGGGTTACGAGCAGTACTTC.

This sequence joins TRBV10-3 and TRBJ2-5; D is unclear. CDR1 is ENHRY, CDR2 SYGVKD, per germline. With 4 bases removed from V and 3 bases from J, the gap between germline ends came to 6 bases. The CDR3 is 12 residues long. In nucleotides, the CDR3 is TGTGCCATCAGTGGTGGGAAAGAGACCCAGTACTTC. Translated: CAISGGKETQYF.

The chain employs TRBV11-3 and TRBJ2-1, with unresolved D. Germline CDR1 is SGHNT and CDR2 is YENEEA. The V end was cut by 5 bases, the J end by 9 bases, with 11 bases between. The CDR3 runs to 12 residues. The DNA for the CDR3 is TGTGCCAGCAGCCTTTATGGCCCTGAGCAGTTCTTC. It yields the protein CASSLYGPEQFF.

The rearrangement links TRBV18 to TRBJ2-6, with TRBD1 matching over 9 bases. The CDR3 totals 19 residues. Germline V gene lookup returns CDR1 KGHSH and CDR2 LQKENI. V lost 6 bases and J lost 2; bases outside the gene matches: 14. CDR3 DNA: TGTGCCAGCTCCCTTGGTCGGGTCACAGGGGGCACTGGGGCCAACGTCCTGACTTTC. Translation: CASSLGRVTGGTGANVLTF.

The V gene is TRBV5-5, the J gene TRBJ2-7; D ambiguous. V lost 0 bases and J lost 2, with 12 bases in between. This CDR3 has 15 amino acids. The V gene's germline CDR1 is SGHKS and CDR2 YYEKEE (reference sequence). The CDR3 DNA follows: TGTGCCAGCAGCTTGGGGGCAGGCGCCACCTACGAGCAGTACTTC. This gives the protein CASSLGAGATYEQYF.

The V call is TRBV5-1, the J call TRBJ2-5; possible D gene TRBD1, 6 bases. V was shortened by 4 bases and J by 5 bases, with 18 bases between the two germline ends. The CDR3 is 15 amino acids. Germline assignment: CDR1 SGHRS and CDR2 YFSETQ. The DNA for the CDR3 is TGCGCCAGCAGCACGCCGGGACAAAAGGGGGAGACCCAGTACTTC. Its translation: CASSTPGQKGETQYF.

The gene calls are TRBV15 and TRBJ1-1; TRBD1 might be the D (5 bases). CDR3 size: 13 residues. In germline, CDR1 is LNHNV, CDR2 YYDKDF (reference sequence). Trimming removed 2 bases from V and 7 bases from J, with 11 bases in between. The CDR3 region has the DNA TGTGCCACCAGCAGATCCACAGGCTTTGAAGCTTTCTTT. This sequence encodes CATSRSTGFEAFF.

The rearrangement uses TRBV10-2 and TRBJ1-5; D is uncertain. V lost 8 bases to trimming and J lost 5 bases, with 16 bases between them. Germline values: CDR1 WSHSY, CDR2 SAAADI. The CDR3 runs 14 residues. This chain's CDR3 is CASRSVSVDQPQHF. The CDR3 bases are TGCGCCAGCCGATCAGTGTCCGTTGATCAGCCCCAGCATTTT.

The genes are TRBV29-1 and TRBJ1-5; a possible D gene is TRBD1 (5 bases). CDR1 and CDR2 (germline): SQVTM, ANQGSEA. Trimming removed 4 bases at V and 6 bases at J, with 7 bases between. The CDR3 has 11 amino acids. The CDR3 spells CSVGGTQPQHF. The CDR3 DNA reads TGCAGCGTTGGCGGGACTCAGCCCCAGCATTTT.

J is TRBJ1-2 and V is TRBV15; perhaps TRBD1 as D (6 bases). The CDR3 covers 14 residues. Trimming left V 0 bases short and J 6 bases short, with 11 bases between. Germline V CDR1 and CDR2: LNHNV, YYDKDF (reference sequence). The CDR3 sequence is CATSRDRTGNGYTF. In nucleotides, the CDR3 is TGTGCCACCAGCAGAGACCGAACAGGGAATGGCTACACCTTC. The variable domain in full, completed from reference TRBV15 and TRBJ1-2, reads DAMVIQNPRYQVTQFGKPVTLSCSQTLNHNVMYWYQQKSSQAPKLLFHYYDKDFNNEADTPDNFQSRRPNTSFCFLDIRSPGLGDTAMYLCATSRDRTGNGYTFGSGTRLTVV.

This clone was detected a few times. The chain couples TRBV2 to TRBJ1-1, with D possibly TRBD1 on 5 matching bases. CDR1 is SNHLY and CDR2 is FYNNEI in the germline V gene. The ends were cut back, 4 bases at V and 1 base at J, with 13 bases in the middle. The CDR3 contains 15 residues. CDR3 bases: TGTGCCAGCAGTGCGGAGGGGATAGGGAACACTGAAGCTTTCTTT. Translated: CASSAEGIGNTEAFF.

The V gene is TRBV11-2, the J gene TRBJ2-1, with D possibly matching TRBD2 (5 bases). CDR1 and CDR2 from the germline V gene are SGHAT and FQNNGV. V was trimmed by 1 base and J by 3 bases, leaving 13 bases between them. CDR3 length equals 16 residues. This CDR3 reads CASSLGGGSGYNEQFF. The CDR3 DNA follows: TGTGCCAGCAGCTTAGGAGGAGGATCGGGCTACAATGAGCAGTTCTTC.

The chain combines TRBV27 with TRBJ1-1; D call uncertain. Germline V gives CDR1 MNHEY, CDR2 SMNVEV (reference sequence). The CDR3 loop spans 13 amino acids. DNA for the CDR3: TGTGCGAGCGGGTCGGGATGGGACACTGAAGCTTTCTTT. Amino acid sequence: CASGSGWDTEAFF.

This chain joins TRBV4-1 and TRBJ1-5, with D unclear. Germline V gene lookup returns CDR1 MGHRA and CDR2 YSYEKL. Trimming pared 0 bases from V and 2 bases from J, leaving 17 bases between. CDR3 size: 18 residues. As DNA, the CDR3 is TGCGCCAGCAGCCAAGAAGTCGCTGGCGCTGCCGGCAATCAGCCCCAGCATTTT. The encoded protein is CASSQEVAGAAGNQPQHF.

The chain carries TRBV19 and TRBJ1-3, with D uncertain. V dropped 6 bases and J dropped 1 base, with 7 bases sitting between them. This CDR3 is 13 amino acids long. Germline lookup yields CDR1 LNHDA and CDR2 SQIVND (reference sequence). The CDR3 bases are TGTGCCAGTAGCCGGGATTCTGGAAACACCATATATTTT. It encodes CASSRDSGNTIYF.

The chain joins TRBV9 to TRBJ2-4, with D maybe TRBD2 (6 bases). The V end was cut by 4 bases, the J end by 5 bases, with 19 bases between. The length of the CDR3 is 16 residues. Germline CDR1 SGDLS, CDR2 YYNGEE. The CDR3 sequence is CASSPRGSAGQNIQYF. DNA for the CDR3: TGTGCCAGCAGCCCCCGGGGGTCCGCGGGTCAAAACATTCAGTACTTC. Full variable domain (remainder filled in from reference TRBV9 and TRBJ2-4): DSGVTQTPKHLITATGQRVTLRCSPRSGDLSVYWYQQSLDQGLQFLIQYYNGEERAKGNILERFSAQQFPDLHSELNLSSLELGDSALYFCASSPRGSAGQNIQYFGAGTRLSVL.

This clone has just one count. V is TRBV30 and J is TRBJ1-2, with 10 bases fitting TRBD1. Germline CDR1 is GTSNPN and CDR2 is SVGIG (reference sequence). CDR3 size: 13 residues. The V segment lost 4 bases and the J segment 7 bases; nucleotides outside the gene matches: 6. The CDR3 DNA follows: TGTGCCTGGAAACGACAGGGGGCAGGTGGCTACACCTTC. Protein product: CAWKRQGAGGYTF.

The rearrangement links TRBV2 to TRBJ1-4; D call uncertain. This CDR3 spans 13 amino acids. CDR1 and CDR2 from the germline V gene are SNHLY and FYNNEI. V shed 11 bases and J shed 8 bases, with 18 bases lying between them. Here the CDR3 reads CAGGRDMGEKLFF. The CDR3 DNA reads TGTGCCGGTGGGAGGGATATGGGCGAAAAACTGTTTTTT.

A single count supports this clone. This chain joins TRBV19 and TRBJ1-6; D is uncertain. Per germline, CDR1 LNHDA and CDR2 SQIVND (reference sequence). Trimming pared 9 bases from V and 0 bases from J, leaving 6 bases between. This CDR3 is built from 13 residues. CDR3 DNA sequence: TGTGCCAGCCATAGCTCCTATAATTCACCCCTCCACTTT. Protein sequence: CASHSSYNSPLHF.